This T cell receptor (beta chain) was sequenced during a study of shared clonotypes between healthy human individuals. Overall study findings and caveats: Memory subsets generally showed lower estimated richness than naive subsets. The sharing of 5% to 5.5% of naive CD4 clonotypes was seen across a handful of donors.

Comments on this clone: Its antigen is still unknown. This specimen includes other DNA sequences encoding the same CDR3.

V lost 1 base and J 1 base, leaving 6 bases between the germline ends. The CDR3 is made up of 14 amino acids. From germline, CDR1 is SEHNR and CDR2 FQNEAQ (reference sequence). Sequenced by immunoSEQ multiplex PCR; TCRdb stores in-frame clones only, minus some. Counted here are around 2,000,000 clones, approximately 94% occurring once; the ten biggest clones make up approximately 1.7%. Naive CD8 cells lacked CD45RO and underwent positive selection for CCR7, leaving out terminally differentiated effector memory CD45RA+ cells. Healthy and HIV-negative, the adult donors had no recent acute infections or vaccinations.

The clonotype originates from a young man in good health. Some clones in this sample may be carry-over from other donors' samples. The sequenced sample consisted of naive CD8+ T cells from PBMCs. This chain connects TRBV7-9 to TRBJ2-3; a possible D gene is TRBD2 (5 bases). The CDR3, as DNA: TGTGCCAGCAGCTTAGAAGCGGGCACAGATACGCAGTATTTT. Translated: CASSLEAGTDTQYF.